The 4 T cell receptor beta chains given below trace back to one sample, sequenced in a study of blood T cell repertoires in COVID-19 (dated by TCRdb to about 2020). Library preparation was by the immunoSEQ multiplex PCR assay. What TCRdb holds here is the immuneACCESS table cut down to in-frame rearrangements. Part of the clones is not present; checked against another copy, under half of the missing clones reflect an unresolved V gene, and the others are unexplained. This sample holds about 150,000 clones; roughly nine tenths were observed only once. About 0.57% of the sample rests with the top ten. The source material was peripheral blood. These receptors were taken from a man aged 50 or older with acute or convalescent COVID-19.

This clone occurred once. The genes are TRBV7-3 and TRBJ2-2, with TRBD2 matching over 7 bases. Germline V lookup: CDR1 SGHTA, CDR2 FQGTGA. The CDR3 runs to 15 residues. Losses at the gene ends were 3 bases for V and 5 bases for J; bases not matched to a gene: 6. The CDR3 loop reads CASSFGGGGTGELFF. The CDR3, as DNA: TGTGCCAGCAGCTTCGGCGGGGGTGGTACCGGGGAGCTGTTTTTT.

The chain combines TRBV20-1 with TRBJ2-5; D not resolved. The CDR3 length is 12 residues. Trimming took off 3 bases at V and 2 bases at J, with 7 bases between the two ends. Germline-derived CDR1 and CDR2 are DFQATT and SNEGSKA (reference sequence). This CDR3 is CSASYRQETQYF. DNA of the CDR3: TGCAGTGCTAGTTACAGACAAGAGACCCAGTACTTC.

The J gene is TRBJ2-5, the V gene TRBV7-8; 7 nucleotides line up with TRBD1. The length of the CDR3 is 18 residues. After removal of 6 bases from V and 2 bases from J, the junction contained 18 bases not matched to a gene. Per the germline V gene, CDR1 is SGHVS and CDR2 is FQNEAQ. The CDR3 reads CASRPTLSRGTEQETQYF. The CDR3 DNA is TGTGCCAGCAGACCAACTCTCTCAAGGGGGACAGAACAAGAGACCCAGTACTTC.

The gene calls are TRBV7-6 and TRBJ2-2, with D maybe TRBD1 (5 bases). Trimming left V 4 bases short and J 4 bases short, with 13 bases between. CDR1 and CDR2 from the germline V gene are SGHVS and FNYEAQ. There are 15 residues in the CDR3. The CDR3 here is CASSSGRGGTGELFF. The CDR3 DNA sequence: TGTGCCAGCAGCTCTGGAAGGGGTGGCACCGGGGAGCTGTTTTTT. The variable domain in full, completed from reference TRBV7-6 and TRBJ2-2, reads GAGVSQSPRYKVTKRGQDVALRCDPISGHVSLYWYRQALGQGPEFLTYFNYEAQQDKSGLPNDRFSAERPEGSISTLTIQRTEQRDSAMYRCASSSGRGGTGELFFGEGSRLTVL.